This T cell receptor (beta chain) is from a study of cytomegalovirus exposure and HLA in healthy donors. Produced via immunoSEQ multiplex PCR; TCRdb's table is partial and in-frame only. The repertoire includes some 150,000 clones, 85% to 90% of them detected once, and around 8% sits in the top ten. Germline V lookup: CDR1 LGHNA, CDR2 YSLEER. Trimming took off 1 base at V and 2 bases at J, with 11 bases between the two ends. The CDR3 runs 16 residues. The V gene is TRBV4-3, the J gene TRBJ2-2; unclear D gene. This sequence was found in a woman under 30 in good health and CMV-seropositive. Sequences were obtained from PBMCs. The CDR3, as DNA: TGCGCCAGCAGCCAAGGGGCGCGCCCTAACACCGGGGAGCTGTTTTTT. It is translated as CASSQGARPNTGELFF.